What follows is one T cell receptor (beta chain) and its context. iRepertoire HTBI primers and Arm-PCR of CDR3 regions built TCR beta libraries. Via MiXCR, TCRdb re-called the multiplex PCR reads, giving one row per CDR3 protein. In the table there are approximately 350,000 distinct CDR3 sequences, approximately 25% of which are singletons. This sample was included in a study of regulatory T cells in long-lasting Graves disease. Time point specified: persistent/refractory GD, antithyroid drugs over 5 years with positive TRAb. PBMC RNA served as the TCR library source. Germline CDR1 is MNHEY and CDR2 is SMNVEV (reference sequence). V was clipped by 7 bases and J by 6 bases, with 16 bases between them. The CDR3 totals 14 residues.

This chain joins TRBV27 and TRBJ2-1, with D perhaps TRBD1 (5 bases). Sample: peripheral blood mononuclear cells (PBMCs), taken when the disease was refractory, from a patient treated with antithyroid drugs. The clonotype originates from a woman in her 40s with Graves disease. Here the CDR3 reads CASTEGARSNEQFF. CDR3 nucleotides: TGTGCCAGCACCGAAGGGGCTAGGAGCAATGAGCAGTTCTTC.